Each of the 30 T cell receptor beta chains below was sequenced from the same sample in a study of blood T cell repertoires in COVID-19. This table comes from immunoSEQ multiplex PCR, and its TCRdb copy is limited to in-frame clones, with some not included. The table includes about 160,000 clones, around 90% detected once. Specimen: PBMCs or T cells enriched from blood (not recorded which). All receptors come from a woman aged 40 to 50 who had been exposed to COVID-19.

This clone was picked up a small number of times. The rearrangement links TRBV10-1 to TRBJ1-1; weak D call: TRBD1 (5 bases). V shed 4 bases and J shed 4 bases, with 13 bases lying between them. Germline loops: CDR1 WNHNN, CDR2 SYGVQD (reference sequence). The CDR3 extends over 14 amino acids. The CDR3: CASSGGLGTTEAFF. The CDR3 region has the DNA TGCGCCAGCAGTGGGGGCCTGGGCACCACTGAAGCTTTCTTT.

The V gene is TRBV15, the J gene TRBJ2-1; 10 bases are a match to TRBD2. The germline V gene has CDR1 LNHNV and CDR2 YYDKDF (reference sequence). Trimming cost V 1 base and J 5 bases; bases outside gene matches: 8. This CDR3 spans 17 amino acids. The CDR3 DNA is TGTGCCACCAGCAGAGCTATGATTAGCGGGAGGAACAATGAGCAGTTCTTC. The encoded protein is CATSRAMISGRNNEQFF.

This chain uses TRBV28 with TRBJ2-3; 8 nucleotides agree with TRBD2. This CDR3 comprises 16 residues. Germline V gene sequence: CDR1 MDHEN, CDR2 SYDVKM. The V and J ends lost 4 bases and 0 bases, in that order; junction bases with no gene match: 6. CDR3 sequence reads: CASSYATSASTDTQYF. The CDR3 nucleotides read TGTGCCAGCAGTTACGCGACTAGCGCTAGCACAGATACGCAGTATTTT.

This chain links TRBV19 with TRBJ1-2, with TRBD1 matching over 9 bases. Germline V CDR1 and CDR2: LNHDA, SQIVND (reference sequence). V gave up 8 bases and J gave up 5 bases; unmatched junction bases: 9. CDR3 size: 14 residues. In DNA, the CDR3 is TGTGCCAGTGATATCCCGGGACAGGGATATGGCTACACCTTC. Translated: CASDIPGQGYGYTF.

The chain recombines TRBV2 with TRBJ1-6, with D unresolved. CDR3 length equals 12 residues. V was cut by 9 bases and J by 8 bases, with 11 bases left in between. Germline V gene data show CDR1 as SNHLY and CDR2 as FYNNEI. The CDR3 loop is CARNSRYSPLHF. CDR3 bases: TGTGCCAGAAACAGTCGATATTCACCCCTCCACTTT.

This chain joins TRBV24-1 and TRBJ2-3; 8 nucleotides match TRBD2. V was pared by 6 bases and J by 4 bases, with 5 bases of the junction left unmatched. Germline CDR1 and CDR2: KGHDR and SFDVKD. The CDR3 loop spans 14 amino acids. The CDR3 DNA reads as TGTGCCACCAGTCCGGGACTAGTTTCAGATACGCAGTATTTT. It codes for CATSPGLVSDTQYF.

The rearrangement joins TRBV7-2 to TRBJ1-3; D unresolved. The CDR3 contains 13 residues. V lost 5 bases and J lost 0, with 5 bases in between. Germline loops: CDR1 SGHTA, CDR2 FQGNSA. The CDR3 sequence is CASSGLSGNTIYF. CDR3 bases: TGTGCCAGCAGCGGACTCTCTGGAAACACCATATATTTT.

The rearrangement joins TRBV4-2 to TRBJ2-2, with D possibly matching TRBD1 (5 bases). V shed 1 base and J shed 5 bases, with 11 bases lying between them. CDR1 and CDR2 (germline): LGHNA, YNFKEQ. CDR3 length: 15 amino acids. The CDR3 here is CASSQGRVETGELFF. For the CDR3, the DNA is TGTGCCAGCAGCCAAGGCAGGGTAGAGACCGGGGAGCTGTTTTTT.

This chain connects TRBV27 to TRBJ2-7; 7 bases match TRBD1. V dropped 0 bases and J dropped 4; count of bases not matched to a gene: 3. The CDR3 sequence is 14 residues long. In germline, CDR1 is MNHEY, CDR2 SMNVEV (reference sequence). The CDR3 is CASSLSAGGYEQYF. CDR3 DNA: TGTGCCAGCAGTTTATCAGCAGGGGGATACGAGCAGTACTTC.

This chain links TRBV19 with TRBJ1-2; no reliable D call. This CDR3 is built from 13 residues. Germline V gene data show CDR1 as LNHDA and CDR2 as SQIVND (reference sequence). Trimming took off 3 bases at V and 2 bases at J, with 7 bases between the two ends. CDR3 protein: CASSIGLNYGYTF. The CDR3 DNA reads TGTGCCAGTAGTATCGGACTGAACTATGGCTACACCTTC. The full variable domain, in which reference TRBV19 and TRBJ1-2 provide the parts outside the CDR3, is DGGITQSPKYLFRKEGQNVTLSCEQNLNHDAMYWYRQDPGQGLRLIYYSQIVNDFQKGDIAEGYSVSREKKESFPLTVTSAQKNPTAFYLCASSIGLNYGYTFGSGTRLTVV.

The CDR3, as DNA: TGTGCCAGCAGCCGCACCTCTACGGACACCGGGGAGCTGTTTTTT. Protein: CASSRTSTDTGELFF. The chain is built from TRBV9 and TRBJ2-2; D ambiguous. The V and J ends lost 4 bases and 3 bases respectively, with 13 bases between them. This CDR3 spans 15 amino acids. Germline V CDR1 and CDR2: SGDLS, YYNGEE.

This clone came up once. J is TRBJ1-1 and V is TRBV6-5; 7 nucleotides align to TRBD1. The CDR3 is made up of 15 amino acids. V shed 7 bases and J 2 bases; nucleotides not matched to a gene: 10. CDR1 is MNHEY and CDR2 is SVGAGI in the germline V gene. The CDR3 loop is CASTPRDRLNTEAFF. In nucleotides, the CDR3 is TGTGCCAGCACACCCCGGGACAGACTAAACACTGAAGCTTTCTTT.

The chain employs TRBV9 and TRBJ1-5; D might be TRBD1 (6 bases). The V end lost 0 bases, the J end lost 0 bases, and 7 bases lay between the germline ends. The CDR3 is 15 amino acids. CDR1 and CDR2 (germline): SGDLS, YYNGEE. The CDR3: CASSVGDNSNQPQHF. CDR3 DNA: TGTGCCAGCAGCGTAGGGGACAATAGCAATCAGCCCCAGCATTTT.

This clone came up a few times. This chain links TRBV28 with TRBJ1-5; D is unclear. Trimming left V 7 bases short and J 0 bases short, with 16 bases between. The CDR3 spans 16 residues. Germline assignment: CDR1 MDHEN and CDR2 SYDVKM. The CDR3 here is CASTQDKFHSNQPQHF. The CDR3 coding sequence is TGTGCCAGCACGCAGGATAAATTTCATAGCAATCAGCCCCAGCATTTT.

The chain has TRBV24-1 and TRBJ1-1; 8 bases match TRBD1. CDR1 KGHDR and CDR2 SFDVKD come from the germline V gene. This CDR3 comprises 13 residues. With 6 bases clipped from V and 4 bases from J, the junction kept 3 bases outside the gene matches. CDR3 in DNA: TGTGCCACCAGTAGGACAGGGACCACTGAAGCTTTCTTT. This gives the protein CATSRTGTTEAFF.

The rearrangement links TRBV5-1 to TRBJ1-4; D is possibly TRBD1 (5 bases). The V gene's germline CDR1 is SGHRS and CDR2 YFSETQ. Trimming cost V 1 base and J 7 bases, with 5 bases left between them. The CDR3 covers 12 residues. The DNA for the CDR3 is TGCGCCAGCAGCTTGCAGGGTGAAAAACTGTTTTTT. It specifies CASSLQGEKLFF.

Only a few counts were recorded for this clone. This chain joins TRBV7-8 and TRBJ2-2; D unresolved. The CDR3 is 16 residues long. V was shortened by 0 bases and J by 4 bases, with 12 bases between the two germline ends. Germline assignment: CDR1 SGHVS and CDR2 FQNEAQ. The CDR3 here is CASSLARRLGTGELFF. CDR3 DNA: TGTGCCAGCAGCTTAGCGCGGAGACTGGGCACCGGGGAGCTGTTTTTT.

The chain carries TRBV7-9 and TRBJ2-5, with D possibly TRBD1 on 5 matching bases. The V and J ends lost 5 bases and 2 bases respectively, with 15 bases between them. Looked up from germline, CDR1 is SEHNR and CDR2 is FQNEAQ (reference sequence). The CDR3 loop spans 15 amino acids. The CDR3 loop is CASSELGQNQETQYF. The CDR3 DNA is TGTGCCAGCAGCGAACTGGGGCAGAATCAAGAGACCCAGTACTTC.

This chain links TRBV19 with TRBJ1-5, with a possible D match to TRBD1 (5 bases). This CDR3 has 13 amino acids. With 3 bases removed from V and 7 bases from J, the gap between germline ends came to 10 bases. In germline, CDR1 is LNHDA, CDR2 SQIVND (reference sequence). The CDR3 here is CASSIGGGQPQHF. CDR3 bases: TGTGCCAGTAGTATCGGGGGAGGGCAGCCCCAGCATTTT.

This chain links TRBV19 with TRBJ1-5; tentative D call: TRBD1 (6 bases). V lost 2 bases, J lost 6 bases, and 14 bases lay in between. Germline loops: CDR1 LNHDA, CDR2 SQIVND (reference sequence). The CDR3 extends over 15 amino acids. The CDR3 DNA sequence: TGTGCCAGTAGTATATCTGCAGGGGACCGTCAGCCCCAGCATTTT. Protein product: CASSISAGDRQPQHF.

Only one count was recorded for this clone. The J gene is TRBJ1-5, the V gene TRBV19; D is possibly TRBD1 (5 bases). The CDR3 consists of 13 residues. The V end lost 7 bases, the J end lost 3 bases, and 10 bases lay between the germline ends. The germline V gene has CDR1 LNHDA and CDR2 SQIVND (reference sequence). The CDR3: CASNQGLNQPQHF. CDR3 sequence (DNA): TGTGCCAGTAACCAGGGACTCAATCAGCCCCAGCATTTT.

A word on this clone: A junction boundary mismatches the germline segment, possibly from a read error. The CDR3 DNA reads as TGTGCCAGCAGCTTATACCGGAGCGGGATCGAGCAGTACTTC. This sequence encodes CASSLYRSGIEQYF. The chain couples TRBV27 to TRBJ2-7; 7 bases are shared with TRBD2. The CDR3 is made up of 14 amino acids. Germline assignment: CDR1 MNHEY and CDR2 SMNVEV (reference sequence).

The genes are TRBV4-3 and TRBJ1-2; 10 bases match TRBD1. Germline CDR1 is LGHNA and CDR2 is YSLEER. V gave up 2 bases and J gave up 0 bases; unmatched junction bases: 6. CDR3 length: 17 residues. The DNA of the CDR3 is TGCGCCAGCAGCCAATTTGACAGGGGGCGTGCTAACTATGGCTACACCTTC. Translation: CASSQFDRGRANYGYTF.

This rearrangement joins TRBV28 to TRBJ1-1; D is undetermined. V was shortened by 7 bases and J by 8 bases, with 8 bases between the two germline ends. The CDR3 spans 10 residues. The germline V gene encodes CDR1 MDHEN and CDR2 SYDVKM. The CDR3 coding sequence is TGTGCCAGCAAGCAGGAAGAAGCTTTCTTT. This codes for CASKQEEAFF.

The CDR3 spells CASSLETGYQPQHF. For the CDR3, the DNA is TGCGCCAGCAGCTTAGAGACAGGGTACCAGCCCCAGCATTTT. V is TRBV5-1 and J is TRBJ1-5; TRBD1 matches 7 bases. V trimming: 2 bases; J trimming: 7 bases; junction bases outside the gene matches: 6. Germline CDR1 reads SGHRS; CDR2 reads YFSETQ. The CDR3 length is 14 residues.

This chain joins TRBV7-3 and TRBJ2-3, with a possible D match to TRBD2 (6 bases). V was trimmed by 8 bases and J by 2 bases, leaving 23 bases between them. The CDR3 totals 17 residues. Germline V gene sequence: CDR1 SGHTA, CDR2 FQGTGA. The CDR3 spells CASSPKRGSGPTDTQYF. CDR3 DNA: TGTGCCAGCTCCCCAAAACGGGGGAGCGGTCCCACAGATACGCAGTATTTT. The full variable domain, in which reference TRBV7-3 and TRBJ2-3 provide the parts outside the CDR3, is GAGVSQTPSNKVTEKGKYVELRCDPISGHTALYWYRQSLGQGPEFLIYFQGTGAADDSGLPNDRFFAVRPEGSVSTLKIQRTERGDSAVYLCASSPKRGSGPTDTQYFGPGTRLTVL.

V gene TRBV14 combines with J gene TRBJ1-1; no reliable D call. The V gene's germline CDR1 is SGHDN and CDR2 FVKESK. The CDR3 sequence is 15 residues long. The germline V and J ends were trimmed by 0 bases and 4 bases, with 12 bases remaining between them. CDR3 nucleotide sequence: TGTGCCAGCAGCCAAGATCGGCCCGGGTTCACTGAAGCTTTCTTT. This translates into CASSQDRPGFTEAFF.

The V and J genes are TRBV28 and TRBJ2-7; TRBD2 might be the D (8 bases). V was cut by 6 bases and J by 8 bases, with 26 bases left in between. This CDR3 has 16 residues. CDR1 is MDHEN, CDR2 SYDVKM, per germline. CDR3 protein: CASSSNRGGQRLKQYF. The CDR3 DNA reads TGTGCCAGCAGCTCTAACCGGGGGGGACAGAGATTGAAGCAGTACTTC. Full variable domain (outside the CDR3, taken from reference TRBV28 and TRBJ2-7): DVKVTQSSRYLVKRTGEKVFLECVQDMDHENMFWYRQDPGLGLRLIYFSYDVKMKEKGDIPEGYSVSREKKERFSLILESASTNQTSMYLCASSSNRGGQRLKQYFGPGTRLTVT.

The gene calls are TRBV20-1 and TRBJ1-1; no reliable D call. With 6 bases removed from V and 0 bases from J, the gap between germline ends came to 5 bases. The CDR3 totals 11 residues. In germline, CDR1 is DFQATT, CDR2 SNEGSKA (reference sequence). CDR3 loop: CSADLNTEAFF. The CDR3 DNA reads TGCAGTGCCGACTTGAACACTGAAGCTTTCTTT.

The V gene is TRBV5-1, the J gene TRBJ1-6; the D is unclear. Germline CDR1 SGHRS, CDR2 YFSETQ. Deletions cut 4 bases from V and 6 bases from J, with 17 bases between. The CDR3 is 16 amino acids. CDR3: CASSVDGGLGNSPLHF. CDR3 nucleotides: TGCGCCAGCAGCGTCGACGGAGGATTGGGTAATTCACCCCTCCACTTT. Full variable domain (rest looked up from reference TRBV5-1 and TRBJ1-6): KAGVTQTPRYLIKTRGQQVTLSCSPISGHRSVSWYQQTPGQGLQFLFEYFSETQRNKGNFPGRFSGRQFSNSRSEMNVSTLELGDSALYLCASSVDGGLGNSPLHFGNGTRLTVT.